This record looks at one T cell receptor beta chain sequence and its context. Its antigen is still unknown. The PCR used 60 Vbeta and 13 Jbeta primers. As handled by the study authors: A later analysis counted 65 million to 95 million unique TCR beta chains, some 12 million shared. Measured with immunoSEQ multiplex PCR; TCRdb has only the in-frame clones, and not every one. The V and J calls and clone size were taken over from that table, and D and trimming were inferred from the DNA. The repertoire consists of some 140,000 clones, with around three quarters occurring once and the leading ten covering roughly 1%. The record originates from a study of cytomegalovirus exposure and HLA in healthy donors. Study information: HLA-typed donors were the source of around 77 million unique TCRs held in an early data release.

Findings and limits, study-wide: After further analysis at a later stage, 16,951 TCR beta sequences were associated with HLA alleles at 0.05 false discovery rate.

Trimming pared 0 bases from V and 3 bases from J, leaving 13 bases between. The CDR3 loop spans 15 amino acids. The germline V gene has CDR1 SGHDT and CDR2 YYEEEE. The TCR sequence derives from a man between 18 and 35 years old in good health and CMV-seronegative. The rearrangement joins TRBV5-6 to TRBJ2-7; D gene uncertain. Sequencing input: PBMCs. This CDR3 reads CASSLDRGVLYEQYF. The CDR3 DNA follows: TGTGCCAGCAGCTTGGATCGAGGAGTACTCTACGAGCAGTACTTC.